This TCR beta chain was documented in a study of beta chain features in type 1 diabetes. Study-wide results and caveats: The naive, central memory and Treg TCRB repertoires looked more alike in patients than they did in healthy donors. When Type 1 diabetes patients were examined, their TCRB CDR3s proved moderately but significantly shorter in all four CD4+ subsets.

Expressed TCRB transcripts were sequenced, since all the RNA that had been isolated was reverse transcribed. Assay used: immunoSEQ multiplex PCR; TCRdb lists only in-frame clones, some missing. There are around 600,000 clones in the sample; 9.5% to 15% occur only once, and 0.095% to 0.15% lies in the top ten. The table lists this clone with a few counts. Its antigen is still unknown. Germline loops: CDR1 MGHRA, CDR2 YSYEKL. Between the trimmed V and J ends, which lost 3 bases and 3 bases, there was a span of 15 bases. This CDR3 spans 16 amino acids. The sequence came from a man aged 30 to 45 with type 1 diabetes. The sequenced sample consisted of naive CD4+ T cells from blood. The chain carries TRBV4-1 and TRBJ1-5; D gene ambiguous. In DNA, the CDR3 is TGCGCCAGCAGCCATGGGGTCATAACCGCCAATCAGCCCCAGCATTTT. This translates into CASSHGVITANQPQHF.